This T cell receptor beta chain was identified in a study of blood T cell repertoires in COVID-19. Germline CDR1 is LGHDT and CDR2 is YNNKEL (reference sequence). V lost 0 bases, J lost 4 bases, and 15 bases lay in between. This CDR3 has 17 residues. The protocol was immunoSEQ multiplex PCR, while the TCRdb copy is restricted to in-frame clones and leaves out a portion. Counted here are roughly 93,000 clones, about 84% occurring once; the ten biggest clones make up about 10%. The chain recombines TRBV3-1 (or the pseudogene TRBV3-2) with TRBJ2-2; D may be TRBD2 (5 bases). This TCR came from a woman of 80 years or more with acute or convalescent COVID-19. The sample taken for sequencing was peripheral blood. The CDR3 spells CASSQEGLAFSTGELFF. Here the CDR3 DNA reads TGTGCCAGCAGCCAAGAAGGGTTAGCGTTCTCCACCGGGGAGCTGTTTTTT.